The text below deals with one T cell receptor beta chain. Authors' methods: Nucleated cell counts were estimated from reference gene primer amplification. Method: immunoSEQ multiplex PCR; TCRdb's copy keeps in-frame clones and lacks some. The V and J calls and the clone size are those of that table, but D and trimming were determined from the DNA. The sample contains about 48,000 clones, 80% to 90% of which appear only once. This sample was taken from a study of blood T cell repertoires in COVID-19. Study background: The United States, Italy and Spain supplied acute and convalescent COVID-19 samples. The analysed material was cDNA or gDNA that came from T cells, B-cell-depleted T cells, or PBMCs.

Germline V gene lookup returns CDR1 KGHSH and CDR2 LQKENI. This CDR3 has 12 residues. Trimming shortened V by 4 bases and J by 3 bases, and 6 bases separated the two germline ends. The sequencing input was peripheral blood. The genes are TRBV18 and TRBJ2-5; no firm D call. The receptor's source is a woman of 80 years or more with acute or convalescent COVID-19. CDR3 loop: CASSLREETQYF. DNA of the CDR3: TGTGCCAGCTCACTGCGAGAAGAGACCCAGTACTTC. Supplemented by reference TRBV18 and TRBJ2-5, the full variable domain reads NAGVMQNPRHLVRRRGQEARLRCSPMKGHSHVYWYRQLPEEGLKFMVYLQKENIIDESGMPKERFSAEFPKEGPSILRIQQVVRGDSAAYFCASSLREETQYFGPGTRLLVL.